Below are 5 T cell receptor beta chains sequenced from a single sample in a study of blood T cell repertoires in COVID-19. Some clones are missing from TCRdb's copy, which holds only in-frame ones; the method was immunoSEQ multiplex PCR. The sample yields roughly 170,000 clones, approximately 79% seen once. The sample was peripheral blood. The receptors shown here come from a woman older than 75 with acute or convalescent COVID-19.

The chain employs TRBV4-3 and TRBJ1-4; 7 nucleotides line up with TRBD1. The CDR3 covers 17 residues. Germline trimming cut 3 bases from V and 1 base from J; bases unmatched to any gene: 8. Germline CDR1 and CDR2: LGHNA and YSLEER. CDR3 sequence reads: CASSQVPYRGTNEKLFF. The CDR3 DNA follows: TGCGCCAGCAGCCAGGTCCCCTACAGGGGAACTAATGAAAAACTGTTTTTT.

The chain uses TRBV28 and TRBJ2-7; D might be TRBD1 (5 bases). Germline CDR1 reads MDHEN; CDR2 reads SYDVKM. Trimming removed 3 bases at V and 1 base at J, with 7 bases between. This CDR3 spans 13 amino acids. CDR3 sequence (DNA): TGTGCCAGCAGTTTTAGGGGATCCTACGAGCAGTACTTC. This encodes CASSFRGSYEQYF.

This clone was seen once. J is TRBJ2-3 and V is TRBV19, with TRBD2 matching 9 bases. Germline CDR1 LNHDA, CDR2 SQIVND (reference sequence). The CDR3 has 18 amino acids. J was trimmed by 2 bases and V by 6 bases; bases with no gene match: 15. For the CDR3, the DNA is TGTGCCAGTAGCCCCTCCTATCGTCTAGCGGGGATCACAGATACGCAGTATTTT. Protein product: CASSPSYRLAGITDTQYF.

The chain combines TRBV4-1 with TRBJ2-3; 10 bases line up with TRBD1. The CDR3 contains 16 residues. V dropped 0 bases and J dropped 3; count of bases not matched to a gene: 3. Germline CDR1 is MGHRA and CDR2 is YSYEKL. As DNA, the CDR3 is TGCGCCAGCAGCCAAGATTCGGGACAGGGGACAGATACGCAGTATTTT. Translation: CASSQDSGQGTDTQYF.

This rearrangement joins TRBV12-2 to TRBJ2-3; the D call TRBD1 from the table was never checked on the DNA. TRBV12-2 is deemed a pseudogene. The CDR3 is 13 amino acids. This chain's CDR3 is CASRYDRTDTQYF. CDR3 nucleotides: TGTGCAAGTCGCTACGACAGAACAGATACGCAGTATTTT.